This T cell receptor (beta chain) emerged from a study of blood T cell repertoires in COVID-19. At the level of the study: Some COVID-19 samples were acute and others convalescent; all came from the United States, Italy and Spain.

This clone came up once. The table came from immunoSEQ multiplex PCR; TCRdb's copy has only in-frame clones and leaves some out. The sample records approximately 190,000 clones, roughly four fifths being singletons. Germline V gene data show CDR1 as GTSNPN and CDR2 as SVGIG (reference sequence). The CDR3 has 13 amino acids. V was clipped by 3 bases and J by 12 bases, with 15 bases between them. The receptor was isolated from a young man with active or convalescent COVID-19. The genes are TRBV30 and TRBJ1-6; tentative D call: TRBD1 (5 bases). Specimen: peripheral blood. CDR3 nucleotides: TGTGCCTGGAGGTCAGGGCCCATAGGACCCCTCCACTTT. As protein: CAWRSGPIGPLHF.